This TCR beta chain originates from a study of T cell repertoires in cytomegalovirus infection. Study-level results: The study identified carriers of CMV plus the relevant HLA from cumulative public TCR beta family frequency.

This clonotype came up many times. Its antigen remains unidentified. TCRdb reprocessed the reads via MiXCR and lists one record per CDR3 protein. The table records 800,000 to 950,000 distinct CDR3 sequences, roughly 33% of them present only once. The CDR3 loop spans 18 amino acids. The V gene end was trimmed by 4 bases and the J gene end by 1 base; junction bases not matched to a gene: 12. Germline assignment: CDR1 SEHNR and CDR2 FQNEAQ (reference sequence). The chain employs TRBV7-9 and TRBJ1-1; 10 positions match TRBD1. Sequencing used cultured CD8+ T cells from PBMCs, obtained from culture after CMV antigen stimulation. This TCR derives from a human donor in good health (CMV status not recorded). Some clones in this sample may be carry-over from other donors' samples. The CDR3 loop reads CASSSFPGQGIENTEAFF. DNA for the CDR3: TGTGCCAGCAGCTCTTTCCCGGGACAGGGGATTGAGAACACTGAAGCTTTCTTT.